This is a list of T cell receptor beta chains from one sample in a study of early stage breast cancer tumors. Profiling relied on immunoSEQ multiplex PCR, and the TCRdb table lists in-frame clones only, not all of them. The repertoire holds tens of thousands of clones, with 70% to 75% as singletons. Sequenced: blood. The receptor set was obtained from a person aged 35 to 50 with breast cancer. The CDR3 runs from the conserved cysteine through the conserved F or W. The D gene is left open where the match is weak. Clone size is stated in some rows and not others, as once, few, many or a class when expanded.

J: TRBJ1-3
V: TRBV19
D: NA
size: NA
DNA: TGTGCCACTACCTTAACAGGGTCCGGAAACACCATATATTTT
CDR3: CATTLTGSGNTIYF

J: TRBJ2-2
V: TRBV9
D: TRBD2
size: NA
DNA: TGTGCCAGCAAGGATGAGCGGGAGGCCGGGGAGCTGTTTTTT
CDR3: CASKDEREAGELFF

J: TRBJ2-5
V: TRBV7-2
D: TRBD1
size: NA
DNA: TGTGCCAGCAGCCAGAGCTTCAGGGGGCAAGAGACCCAGTACTTC
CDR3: CASSQSFRGQETQYF

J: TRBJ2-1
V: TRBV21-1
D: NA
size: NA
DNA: TGTGCCAGCAGCAAAGGAACCCGCGGTGAGCAGTTCTTC
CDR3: CASSKGTRGEQFF

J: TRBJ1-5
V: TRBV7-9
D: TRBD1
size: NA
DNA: TGTGCCAGCAGCGGGACAGGGGGACGAGATCAGCCCCAGCATTTT
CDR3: CASSGTGGRDQPQHF

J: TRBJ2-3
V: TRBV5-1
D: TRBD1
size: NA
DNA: TGCGCCAGCAGCCGGGACAGCTCCACAGATACGCAGTATTTT
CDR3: CASSRDSSTDTQYF

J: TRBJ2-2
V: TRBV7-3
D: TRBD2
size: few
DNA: TGTGCCAGCAGCTCCGTACTAGCGTCGGGCACCGGGGAGCTGTTTTTT
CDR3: CASSSVLASGTGELFF

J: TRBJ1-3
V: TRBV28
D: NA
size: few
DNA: TGTGCCAGCAGTTCTATTAGGTCTCGCCGCTACTCTGGAAACACCATATATTTT
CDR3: CASSSIRSRRYSGNTIYF

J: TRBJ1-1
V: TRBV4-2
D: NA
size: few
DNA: TGTGCCAGCAGCCAAGATCTTTGGCACACTGAAGCTTTCTTT
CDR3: CASSQDLWHTEAFF

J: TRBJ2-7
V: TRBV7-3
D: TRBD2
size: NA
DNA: TGTGCCAGCAGCCCTACTAGCGGGAGTCCCGAGCAGTACTTC
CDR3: CASSPTSGSPEQYF

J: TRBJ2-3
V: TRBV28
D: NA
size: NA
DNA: TGTGCCAGCAGCCCCGTGACCCGGACCTTTAAATATACGCAGTATTTT
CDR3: CASSPVTRTFKYTQYF

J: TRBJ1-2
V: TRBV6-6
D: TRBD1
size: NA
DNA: TGTGCCAGCATGCAACGGGACAGGGGAAGTCATGGCTACACCTTC
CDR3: CASMQRDRGSHGYTF

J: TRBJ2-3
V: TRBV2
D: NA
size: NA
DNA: TGTGCCAGCGGGATCTCGGCCTTCACAGATACGCAGTATTTT
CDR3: CASGISAFTDTQYF

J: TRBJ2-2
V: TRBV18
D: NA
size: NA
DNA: TGTGCCAGCTCACCACCGGGATCAATGGACACCGGGGAGCTGTTTTTT
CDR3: CASSPPGSMDTGELFF

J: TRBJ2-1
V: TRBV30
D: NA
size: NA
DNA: TGTGCCTGGAGCTACACGGCCTGGGGTGAGCAGTTCTTC
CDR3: CAWSYTAWGEQFF

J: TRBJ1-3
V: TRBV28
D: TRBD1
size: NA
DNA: TGTGCCAGCAGTTTTGGAGGGACAGACATAAACACCATATATTTT
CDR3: CASSFGGTDINTIYF

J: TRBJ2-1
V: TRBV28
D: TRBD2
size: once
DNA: TGTGCCAGCAGTTTAACTAGCGGGAGGTTCAATGAGCAGTTCTTC
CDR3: CASSLTSGRFNEQFF

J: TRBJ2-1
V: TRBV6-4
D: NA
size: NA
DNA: TGTGCCAGCAGACCGGGTGGGCCCATGGGCGGCAATGAGCAGTTCTTC
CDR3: CASRPGGPMGGNEQFF

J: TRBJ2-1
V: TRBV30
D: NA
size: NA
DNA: TGTGCCTGGAGTGTACGGGGGACTGAGCAGTTCTTC
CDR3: CAWSVRGTEQFF

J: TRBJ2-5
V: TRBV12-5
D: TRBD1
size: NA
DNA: TGTGCTAGTGGTCCGGGACAGGGGCGAGAGACCCAGTACTTC
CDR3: CASGPGQGRETQYF

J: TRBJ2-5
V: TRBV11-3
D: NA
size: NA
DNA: TGTGCCAGCAGCTTAAGGACCATGGGGGGTTTAGAGACCCAGTACTTC
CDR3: CASSLRTMGGLETQYF

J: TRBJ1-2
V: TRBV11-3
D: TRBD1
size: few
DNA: TGTGCCAGCAGCACAAGGGACAGCTATGGCTACACCTTC
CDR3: CASSTRDSYGYTF

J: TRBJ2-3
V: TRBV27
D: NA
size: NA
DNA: TGTGCCAGCAGTTTATCCGGATGGAATACGCAGTATTTT
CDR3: CASSLSGWNTQYF

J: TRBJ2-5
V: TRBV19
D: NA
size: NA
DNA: TGTGCCAGTAGTACGGAGGGATCGGAGACCCAGTACTTC
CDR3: CASSTEGSETQYF

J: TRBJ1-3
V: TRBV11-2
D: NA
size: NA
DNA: TGTGCCAGCAGCTTAGGATCGGCTGACGTGGGAAACACCATATATTTT
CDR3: CASSLGSADVGNTIYF

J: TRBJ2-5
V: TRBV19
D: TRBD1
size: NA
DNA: TGTGCCAGCAGGGGGCCGGGAGAGACCCAGTACTTC
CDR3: CASRGPGETQYF

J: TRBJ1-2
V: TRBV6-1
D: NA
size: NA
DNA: TGTGCCAGCTCGGTAAACTATGGCTACACCTTC
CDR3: CASSVNYGYTF

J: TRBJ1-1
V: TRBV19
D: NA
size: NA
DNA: TGTGCCAGTAGTATTGGACAGCTGAACACTGAAGCTTTCTTT
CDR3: CASSIGQLNTEAFF

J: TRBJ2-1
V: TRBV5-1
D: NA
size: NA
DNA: TGCGCCAGCAGCCTTGGGGCGGCTAGCTCCTACAATGAGCAGTTCTTC
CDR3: CASSLGAASSYNEQFF